This entry lists 9 T cell receptor beta chains sequenced from one sample in a study of blood T cell repertoires in COVID-19. Using immunoSEQ multiplex PCR, the repertoire was profiled, and TCRdb retains in-frame clones only, with some absent. The sample holds some 150,000 clones; around four fifths are singletons and the top ten take around 6.2%. The sample comprised PBMCs or T cells enriched from blood (not recorded which). These receptors all stem from a woman aged 40 to 49 who had recovered from COVID-19.

The chain couples TRBV4-1 to TRBJ1-5, with D hard to call. The CDR3 consists of 13 residues. Per the germline V gene, CDR1 is MGHRA and CDR2 is YSYEKL. V lost 7 bases and J lost 7, with 14 bases in between. The CDR3 spells CASIKGSGQPQHF. The CDR3 DNA sequence: TGCGCCAGCATTAAGGGCTCGGGGCAGCCCCAGCATTTT.

The V and J genes are TRBV27 and TRBJ2-1, with 11 bases aligning to TRBD1. This CDR3 has 15 residues. V gave up 3 bases and J gave up 10 bases; unmatched junction bases: 8. The germline V gene encodes CDR1 MNHEY and CDR2 SMNVEV (reference sequence). For the CDR3, the DNA is TGTGCCAGCAGTTTTTGGGGACAGGGGGACCGGGAGCAGTTCTTC. Its protein product is CASSFWGQGDREQFF.

V is TRBV5-1 and J is TRBJ1-1; 7 nucleotides line up with TRBD1. CDR3 length: 16 residues. The V gene end was trimmed by 0 bases and the J gene end by 4 bases; junction bases not matched to a gene: 9. The germline CDR1 and CDR2 sequences are SGHRS and YFSETQ. The CDR3 is CASSLGGGRGGTEAFF. CDR3 nucleotides: TGCGCCAGCAGCTTGGGAGGGGGCCGGGGCGGCACTGAAGCTTTCTTT.

CDR3 amino acids: CASSLEQALDEQYF. CDR3 coding DNA: TGTGCCAGCAGCTTAGAACAGGCCCTTGACGAGCAGTACTTC. This chain uses TRBV7-4 with TRBJ2-7; perhaps TRBD1 as D (5 bases). CDR1 is SGHVT and CDR2 is SQSDAQ in the germline V gene. Trimming took off 1 base at V and 5 bases at J, with 12 bases between the two ends. This CDR3 has 14 amino acids.

This clone was seen a handful of times. In DNA, the CDR3 is TGCGCCAGCAGCTTTGCGGGGCCTAACACCGGGGAGCTGTTTTTT. Residues: CASSFAGPNTGELFF. V usage is TRBV5-1 and J usage is TRBJ2-2; a possible D gene is TRBD2 (6 bases). Per germline, CDR1 SGHRS and CDR2 YFSETQ. Trimming cost V 2 bases and J 2 bases, with 10 bases left between them. The length of the CDR3 is 15 residues. Together with reference TRBV5-1 and TRBJ2-2, the CDR3 gives the full variable domain: KAGVTQTPRYLIKTRGQQVTLSCSPISGHRSVSWYQQTPGQGLQFLFEYFSETQRNKGNFPGRFSGRQFSNSRSEMNVSTLELGDSALYLCASSFAGPNTGELFFGEGSRLTVL.

J is TRBJ2-1 and V is TRBV3-1 (or the pseudogene TRBV3-2); a weak D match, TRBD2 (7 bases). V lost 4 bases and J 7 bases, leaving 17 bases between the germline ends. Per germline, CDR1 LGHDT and CDR2 YNNKEL (reference sequence). The CDR3 is made up of 15 amino acids. DNA for the CDR3: TGTGCCAGCAGCCCCTTGGGAGGGGGTAGAAATGAGCAGTTCTTC. This encodes CASSPLGGGRNEQFF.

This clone was seen a handful of times. The chain is built from TRBV4-1 and TRBJ2-7; the match to TRBD2 covers 15 bases. The trim removed 4 bases at V and 2 bases at J, leaving 3 bases unmatched. This CDR3 region has 16 residues. Germline-derived CDR1 and CDR2 are MGHRA and YSYEKL. In DNA, the CDR3 is TGCGCCAGCAGCCCCGGGACTAGCGGGGGGCCCTACGAGCAGTACTTC. Its protein product is CASSPGTSGGPYEQYF.

V is TRBV15 and J is TRBJ1-5, with D tentatively TRBD1 (6 bases). Per the germline V gene, CDR1 is LNHNV and CDR2 is YYDKDF (reference sequence). This CDR3 region has 16 residues. V dropped 1 base and J dropped 1 base, with 11 bases sitting between them. CDR3 DNA: TGTGCCACCAGCAGAGGGGGGGGGCTAAGCAATCAGCCCCAGCATTTT. Translated, it gives CATSRGGGLSNQPQHF.

Of note for this clone: A read error may account for a junction end that differs from germline. The chain is built from TRBV6-4 and TRBJ2-3; possible D gene TRBD1, 7 bases. This CDR3 is built from 14 residues. CDR1 MRHNA and CDR2 SNTAGT come from the germline V gene. The CDR3 loop is CASSDQGGTDTQYF. Written as DNA, the CDR3 is TGTGCCAGCAGTGACCAGGGGGGCACGGATACGCAGTATTTT.